This section outlines one TCR beta chain sequence together with its context. The sample comes from a study of blood T cell repertoires in COVID-19. The wider study: Both acute and convalescent COVID-19 samples were obtained from the United States, Italy and Spain. Nucleic acid was either cDNA or gDNA, and it came from T cells, B-cell-depleted T cells, or PBMCs.

The CDR3 has 15 amino acids. From germline, CDR1 is PRHDT and CDR2 FYEKMQ (reference sequence). Trimming left V 7 bases short and J 5 bases short, with 15 bases between. Authors' analysis steps: Amplification from reference gene primers served as the basis for estimated nucleated cell counts. Repertoires were generated with immunoSEQ multiplex PCR, while TCRdb's copy carries only in-frame clones and drops some. The DNA was the basis for D and trimming; V, J and clone size are from that table. Of 250,000 to 350,000 clones listed, approximately 90% are singletons. The V call is TRBV13, the J call TRBJ1-6; no clear D. This TCR was sampled from a woman aged 50 to 65 who had recovered from COVID-19. What was sequenced was peripheral blood. The CDR3 coding sequence is TGTGCCAGCACCCCAGCGTGGCCCAATAATTCACCCCTCCACTTT. It specifies CASTPAWPNNSPLHF.